This TCR beta chain was documented in a study of Ad26.COV2.S vaccination and SARS-CoV-2 variants. Clones were sequenced by immunoSEQ multiplex PCR, and TCRdb holds only the in-frame ones, with some missing. The data hold 300,000 to 400,000 clones, with around 90% observed a single time. From germline, CDR1 is LGHNA and CDR2 YSLEER. CDR3 length: 18 amino acids. Trimming cost V 4 bases and J 1 base; bases outside gene matches: 12. The sample in question was peripheral blood, obtained after recovery from COVID-19. The receptor's source is a human donor who had recovered from COVID-19. The chain uses TRBV4-3 and TRBJ1-1, with 10 bases aligning to TRBD1. The CDR3 bases are TGCGCCAGCAGCCCATATGAGACAGGGGGCGAGAAGAACACTGAAGCTTTCTTT. Translation gives CASSPYETGGEKNTEAFF.